The next 11 T cell receptor beta chains were all read from a single sample in a study of beta chain features in type 1 diabetes. The study, taken as a whole, reports: Moderate yet significant TCRB CDR3 shortening was seen in Type 1 diabetes patients in all four CD4+ subsets.

No antigens are known for them. Sequencing targeted expressed TCRB transcripts, as all isolated RNA had been reverse transcribed. Sequencing was performed with immunoSEQ multiplex PCR; in TCRdb, only in-frame clones are kept and a portion is missing. The sample lists 640,000 or so clones, over 12% occurring once. The specimen was naive CD4+ T cells from blood. The receptors derive from a man in his late teens or twenties with type 1 diabetes.

Only a few counts were recorded for this clone. At one boundary the junction diverges from the germline segment, which might be a read error. This chain links TRBV6-1 with TRBJ2-3, with 8 bases matching TRBD1. CDR3 length equals 11 residues. Germline values: CDR1 MNHNS, CDR2 SASEGT. CDR3 nucleotide sequence: TGTGCCAGCAGTCAGGGACAGGAACCATGTTTT. Translated: CASSQGQEPCF.

The V call is TRBV5-6, the J call TRBJ1-6, with TRBD1 identical over 10 bases. The CDR3 sequence is 15 residues long. Germline trimming cut 4 bases from V and 7 bases from J; bases unmatched to any gene: 5. CDR1 SGHDT and CDR2 YYEEEE come from the germline V gene. Here the CDR3 reads CASSPGDRGNSPLHF. The CDR3 nucleotides read TGTGCCAGCAGCCCGGGGGACAGGGGAAATTCACCCCTCCACTTT.

The CDR3 here is CASSWRATDTQYF. CDR3 nucleotide sequence: TGTGCCAGCAGTTGGAGGGCCACAGATACGCAGTATTTT. The chain carries TRBV28 and TRBJ2-3; D may be TRBD2 (6 bases). With 4 bases removed from V and 2 bases from J, the gap between germline ends came to 7 bases. Germline V gene data show CDR1 as MDHEN and CDR2 as SYDVKM. CDR3 size: 13 residues.

This clone showed up just a few times. The chain links TRBV2 to TRBJ2-7; 7 bases align to TRBD1. The germline CDR1 and CDR2 sequences are SNHLY and FYNNEI. V trimming: 6 bases; J trimming: 1 base; junction bases outside the gene matches: 9. This CDR3 has 15 residues. This CDR3 reads CASRSPGQQSYEQYF. CDR3 nucleotides: TGTGCCAGCAGGTCGCCGGGACAGCAGTCCTACGAGCAGTACTTC.

The chain combines TRBV6-5 with TRBJ2-6; D is uncertain. Trimming removed 5 bases from V and 4 bases from J, with 9 bases in between. CDR3 length equals 14 residues. The germline CDR1 and CDR2 sequences are MNHEY and SVGAGI. The CDR3 DNA reads TGTGCCAGCAGTACCCTTACCGGGGCCAACGTCCTGACTTTC. Its protein is CASSTLTGANVLTF.

This rearrangement joins TRBV5-6 to TRBJ2-5; 10 bases are shared with TRBD2. CDR1 and CDR2 from the germline V gene are SGHDT and YYEEEE. This CDR3 comprises 14 residues. Trimming removed 4 bases from V and 4 bases from J; junction bases left unmatched: 4. In nucleotides, the CDR3 is TGTGCCAGCAGCCAGGCTAGCGGGGGAGAGACCCAGTACTTC. Amino acid sequence: CASSQASGGETQYF.

The chain has TRBV30 and TRBJ2-5; no reliable D call. CDR1 and CDR2 (germline): GTSNPN, SVGIG (reference sequence). The ends were cut back, 2 bases at V and 2 bases at J, with 6 bases in the middle. The CDR3 is 12 residues long. The CDR3 DNA reads as TGTGCCTGGAGTTCGGCACAAGAGACCCAGTACTTC. Protein product: CAWSSAQETQYF.

This rearrangement joins TRBV4-2 to TRBJ2-6; 7 positions agree with TRBD2. V lost 2 bases, J lost 0 bases, and 4 bases stayed unmatched. From germline, CDR1 is LGHNA and CDR2 YNFKEQ. The CDR3 runs to 17 residues. CDR3 in amino acids: CASSQLGGGSGANVLTF. The CDR3 nucleotides are TGTGCCAGCAGCCAACTTGGCGGGGGCTCTGGGGCCAACGTCCTGACTTTC.

This chain links TRBV18 with TRBJ1-4; D remains ambiguous. Germline CDR1 KGHSH, CDR2 LQKENI. V was clipped by 5 bases and J by 5 bases, with 18 bases between them. This CDR3 spans 16 amino acids. The CDR3 region is CASSVTQVGLNEKLFF. CDR3 DNA sequence: TGTGCCAGCTCAGTCACTCAGGTCGGGCTCAATGAAAAACTGTTTTTT.

This chain's CDR3 is CASSAPRGTGANVLTF. The CDR3 DNA follows: TGTGCCAGCAGCGCCCCCAGGGGGACTGGGGCCAACGTCCTGACTTTC. The gene calls are TRBV9 and TRBJ2-6; TRBD1 matches at 7 bases. Germline CDR1 and CDR2: SGDLS and YYNGEE. After removal of 3 bases from V and 2 bases from J, the junction contained 5 bases not matched to a gene. This CDR3 spans 16 amino acids. Drawing the rest from reference TRBV9 and TRBJ2-6, the complete variable domain is DSGVTQTPKHLITATGQRVTLRCSPRSGDLSVYWYQQSLDQGLQFLIQYYNGEERAKGNILERFSAQQFPDLHSELNLSSLELGDSALYFCASSAPRGTGANVLTFGAGSRLTVL.

This clone showed up just a few times. The V gene is TRBV9, the J gene TRBJ1-1; D gene ambiguous. The CDR3 runs 15 residues. V was shortened by 2 bases and J by 1 base, with 12 bases between the two germline ends. Germline V gives CDR1 SGDLS, CDR2 YYNGEE. This CDR3 is CASSVSGLRNTEAFF. In DNA form, the CDR3 reads TGTGCCAGCAGCGTGTCCGGCCTCAGGAACACTGAAGCTTTCTTT.